The T cell receptor (beta chain) described here comes from a study of blood T cell repertoires in COVID-19. Study in general: Whether acute or convalescent, the COVID-19 samples came from the United States, Italy and Spain. Sources were T cells, B-cell-depleted T cells, or PBMCs; the material itself was cDNA or gDNA.

CDR1 is MNHEY and CDR2 is SVGAGI in the germline V gene. CDR3 length equals 15 residues. V lost 6 bases and J lost 6; bases outside the gene matches: 12. Only a few counts were recorded for this clone. Using immunoSEQ multiplex PCR, the repertoire was profiled, and TCRdb retains in-frame clones only, with some absent. The table includes 35,000 to 40,000 clones, roughly 84% detected once. V usage is TRBV6-5 and J usage is TRBJ2-7, with TRBD1 identical over 9 bases. The source of this sequence is a human donor in a cohort sampled during active COVID-19. The specimen sequenced was peripheral blood. This CDR3 is CASRATGTGNVEQYF. In nucleotides, the CDR3 is TGTGCCAGCAGGGCCACCGGGACAGGGAATGTCGAGCAGTACTTC.